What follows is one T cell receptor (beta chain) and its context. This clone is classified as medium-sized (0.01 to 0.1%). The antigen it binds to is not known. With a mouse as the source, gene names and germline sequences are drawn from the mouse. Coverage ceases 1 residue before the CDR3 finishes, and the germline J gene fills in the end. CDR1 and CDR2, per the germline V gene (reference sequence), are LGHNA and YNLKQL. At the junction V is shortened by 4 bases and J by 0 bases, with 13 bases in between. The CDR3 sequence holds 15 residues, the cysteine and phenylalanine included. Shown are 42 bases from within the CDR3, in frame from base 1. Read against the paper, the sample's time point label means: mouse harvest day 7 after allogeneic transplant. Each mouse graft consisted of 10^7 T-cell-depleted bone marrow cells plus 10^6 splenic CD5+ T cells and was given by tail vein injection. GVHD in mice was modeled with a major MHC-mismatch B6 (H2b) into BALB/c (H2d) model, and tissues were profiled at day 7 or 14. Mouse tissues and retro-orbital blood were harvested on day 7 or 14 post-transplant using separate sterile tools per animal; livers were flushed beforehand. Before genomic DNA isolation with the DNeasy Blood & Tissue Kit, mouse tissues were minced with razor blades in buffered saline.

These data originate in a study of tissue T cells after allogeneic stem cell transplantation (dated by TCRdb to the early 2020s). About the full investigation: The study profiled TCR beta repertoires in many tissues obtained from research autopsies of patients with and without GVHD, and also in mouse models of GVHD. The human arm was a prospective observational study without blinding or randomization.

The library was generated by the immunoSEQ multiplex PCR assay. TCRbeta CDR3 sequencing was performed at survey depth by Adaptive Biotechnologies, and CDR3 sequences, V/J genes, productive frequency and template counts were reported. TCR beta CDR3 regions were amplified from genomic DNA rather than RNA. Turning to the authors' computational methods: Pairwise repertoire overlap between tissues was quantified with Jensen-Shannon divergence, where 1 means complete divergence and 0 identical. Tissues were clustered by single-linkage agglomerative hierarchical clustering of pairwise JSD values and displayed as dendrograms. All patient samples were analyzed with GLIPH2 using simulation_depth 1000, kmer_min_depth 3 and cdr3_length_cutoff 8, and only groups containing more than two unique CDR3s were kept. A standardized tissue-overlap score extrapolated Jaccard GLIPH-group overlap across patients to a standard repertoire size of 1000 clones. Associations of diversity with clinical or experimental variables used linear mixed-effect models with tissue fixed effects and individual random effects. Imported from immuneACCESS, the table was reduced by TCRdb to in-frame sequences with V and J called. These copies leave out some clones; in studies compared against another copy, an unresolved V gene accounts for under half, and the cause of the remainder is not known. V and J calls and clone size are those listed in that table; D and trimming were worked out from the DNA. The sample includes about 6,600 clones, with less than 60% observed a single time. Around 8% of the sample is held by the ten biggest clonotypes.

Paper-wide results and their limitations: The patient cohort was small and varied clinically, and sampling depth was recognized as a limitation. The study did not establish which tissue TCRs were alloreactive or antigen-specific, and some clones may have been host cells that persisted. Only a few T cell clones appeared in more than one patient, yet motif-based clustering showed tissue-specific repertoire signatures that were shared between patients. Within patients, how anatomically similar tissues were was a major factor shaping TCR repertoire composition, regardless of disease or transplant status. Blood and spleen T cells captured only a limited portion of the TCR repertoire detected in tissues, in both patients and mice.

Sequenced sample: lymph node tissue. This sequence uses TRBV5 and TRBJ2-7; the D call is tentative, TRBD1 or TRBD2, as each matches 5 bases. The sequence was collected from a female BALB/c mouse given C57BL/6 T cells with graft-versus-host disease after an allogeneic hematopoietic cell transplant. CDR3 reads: CASSPSGPSSYEQYF. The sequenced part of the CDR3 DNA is TGTGCCAGCAGCCCTTCGGGACCTAGCTCCTATGAACAGTAC.